This T cell receptor beta chain was found in a study of T cell responses to AZD1222 COVID-19 vaccine (dated by TCRdb to the early 2020s). For context, the study as a whole: Because spike-specific TCR depth and breadth did not differ between the two schedules, AZD1222 recipients who got a second dose at roughly 4 weeks were pooled with those who got a second dose at roughly 12 weeks. A total of under 250 trial participants underwent TCR sequencing, of whom some 200 had received two doses of AZD1222 and around 26 had received two doses of the MenACWY control vaccine. Trial participants were enrolled by age into 18-55, 56-69 and 70-plus year subgroups, with roughly 160, 29 and 62 TCR-sequenced participants respectively.

Study-wide conclusions, independent of this receptor: Nearly half of unique spike-specific TCRs reportedly recognized epitopes outside regions mutated in the B.1.351 and B.1.1.7 variants. Conclusions about previously exposed vaccinees were limited because only a handful of AZD1222 recipients were SARS-CoV-2 seropositive at baseline. The 56-69-year group was small, and its depth increase did not reach significance, likely because of low power. Vaccine-associated CD4 TCRs spanned the whole spike protein, with dominant responses in regions 160-218 and 743-854. Because no samples from the day 14 peak response were available, repertoires could be characterized only after the peak T cell response. Participants were mostly white British, with more females than males. The authors suggested clonal diversity may have been underestimated. Spike-specific TCR breadth and depth rose significantly after two AZD1222 doses compared with day 0 and with MenACWY recipients.

Turning to this clone: Its binding antigen is unknown. No base qualities exist here, and no much larger clone lies one base off it.

The CDR3 regions of human TCRbeta chains were analyzed by immunosequencing. In the source study's methods: TCRs in the repertoires were matched against a reference library of SARS-CoV-2-specific TCRs that had been generated with the MIRA antigen-specificity platform. Breadth was defined as the fraction of unique TCRs that were SARS-CoV-2-associated. Depth was defined as the fraction of total T cells that were SARS-CoV-2-associated. Using the MIRA data, each spike-specific TCR was mapped to the spike region that the TCR reacts to and placed in a CD4 or CD8 class. Log10-transformed breadth and depth values were compared by one-way ANOVA with Sidak's multiple comparisons tests. TCRdb mirrors the immuneACCESS table, restricted to in-frame sequences. Some clones are absent from its copies; in checked studies, under half trace to an unresolved V gene, and the reason for the others is unknown. From that table come the V and J calls and clone size; the DNA was used to work out D and trimming. Counted in this sample were 90,000 to 120,000 clones; around nine tenths of them appeared once. The top ten clones comprise 16% of the sample.

What the time point label conveys for this sample: baseline before first vaccination. Samples from vaccinated people were obtained from the UK trials COV001 and COV002, which included a single-blind randomized controlled phase 2/3 trial of AZD1222 (ChAdOx1 nCoV-19) in healthy adults. Trial participant PBMC samples were collected at day 0 and day 28 after the second dose for TCRbeta chain sequencing. The receptor was derived from an adult in good health. This material consisted of peripheral blood, taken on day 0 of AZD1222 vaccination.

DNA sequence: TGTGCCAGCAGTGGGATTAATGAAAAACTGTTTTTT. This translates into CASSGINEKLFF. Rearrangement joined TRBV2 to TRBJ1-4; the D gene remains uncertain. From the cysteine up to the phenylalanine, the CDR3 has a length of 12 residues. Only the CDR3 region is kept as DNA, spanning 36 bases read in frame from base 1. Relative to germline, V is 4 bases shorter and J is 4 bases shorter, with 4 bases between their ends. CDR1 is given as SNHLY and CDR2 as FYNNEI, both from the germline V gene.